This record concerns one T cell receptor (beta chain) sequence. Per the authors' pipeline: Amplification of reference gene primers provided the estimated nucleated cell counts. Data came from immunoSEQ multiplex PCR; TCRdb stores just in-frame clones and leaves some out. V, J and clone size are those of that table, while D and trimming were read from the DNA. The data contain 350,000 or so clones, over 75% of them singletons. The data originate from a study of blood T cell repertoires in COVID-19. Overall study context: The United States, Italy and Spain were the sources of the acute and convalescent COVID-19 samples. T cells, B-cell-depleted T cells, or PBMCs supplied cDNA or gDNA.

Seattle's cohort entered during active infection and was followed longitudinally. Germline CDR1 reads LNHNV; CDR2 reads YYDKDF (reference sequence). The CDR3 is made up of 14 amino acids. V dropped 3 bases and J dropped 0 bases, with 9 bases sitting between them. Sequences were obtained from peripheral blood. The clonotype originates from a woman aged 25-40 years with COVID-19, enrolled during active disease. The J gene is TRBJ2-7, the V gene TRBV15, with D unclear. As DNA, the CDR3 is TGTGCCACCAGCAGCAGTACAAACTCCTACGAGCAGTACTTC. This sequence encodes CATSSSTNSYEQYF.